The clone carrying this TCR beta chain was observed a few times. This sample is drawn from a study of identical twins. Germline CDR1 and CDR2: MGHRA and YSYEKL. The CDR3 extends over 13 amino acids. Trimming shortened V by 8 bases and J by 7 bases, and 14 bases separated the two germline ends. TCRdb reprocessed the 5' RACE reads via MiXCR and lists one record per CDR3 protein. Of roughly 1,500,000 distinct CDR3 sequences in the sample, about 30% were seen once. This receptor was obtained from a newborn girl in good health. This rearrangement joins TRBV4-1 to TRBJ1-4, with D possibly TRBD1 on 5 matching bases. The sample comprised cord blood. CDR3 nucleotides: TGCGCCAGCCGTTCGAGAACAGGTGAAAAACTGTTTTTT. It is translated as CASRSRTGEKLFF.